The 16 T cell receptor beta chains below were found in one sample sequenced in a study of blood T cells in healthy people across ages. It was with a sample-barcoded 5' primer and a J-beta primer mix that a second PCR of roughly 7 to 11 cycles was run. From the 5' RACE reads, TCRdb called clonotypes with MiXCR, one entry per CDR3 protein. The sample consists of under 2,000,000 distinct CDR3 sequences, roughly 49% of them appearing once. Sequencing input: blood. Receptors were obtained from a woman aged 40 to 49 in good health.

The rearrangement uses TRBV4-2 and TRBJ2-1, with TRBD2 matching 7 bases. V was pared by 0 bases and J by 9 bases, with 5 bases of the junction left unmatched. The CDR3 loop spans 14 amino acids. CDR1 and CDR2 (germline): LGHNA, YNFKEQ. The CDR3, as DNA: TGTGCCAGCAGCCAAGAACTAGCGTGGGGTGAGCAGTTCTTC. Encoded protein: CASSQELAWGEQFF.

This clonotype occurred a few times. This chain connects TRBV7-2 to TRBJ2-7, with no clear D. This CDR3 has 15 residues. CDR1 and CDR2 from the germline V gene are SGHTA and FQGNSA. Trimming pared 0 bases from V and 2 bases from J, leaving 11 bases between. The CDR3: CASSLAGSPPYEQYF. In DNA, the CDR3 is TGTGCCAGCAGCTTAGCAGGTAGCCCACCCTACGAGCAGTACTTC. Based on the CDR3 plus reference TRBV7-2 and TRBJ2-7, the full variable domain is GAGVSQSPSNKVTEKGKDVELRCDPISGHTALYWYRQSLGQGLEFLIYFQGNSAPDKSGLPSDRFSAERTGGSVSTLTIQRTQQEDSAVYLCASSLAGSPPYEQYFGPGTRLTVT.

The chain employs TRBV6-5 and TRBJ2-1; D is perhaps TRBD2 (6 bases). Trimming took off 6 bases at V and 15 bases at J, with 18 bases between the two ends. CDR1 is MNHEY and CDR2 is SVGAGI in the germline V gene. The CDR3 consists of 12 residues. The CDR3 nucleotides read TGTGCCAGCAGAACCGGGACTCGCCCTTGGTTCTTC. It translates to CASRTGTRPWFF.

This sequence joins TRBV6-2 or TRBV6-3 and TRBJ2-3, with 8 bases matching TRBD2. Unmatched junction bases numbered 5, after V lost 6 bases and J lost 3 bases. The CDR3 contains 14 residues. Per the germline V gene, CDR1 is MNHEY and CDR2 is SVGEGT. This CDR3 is CASSPGGETDTQYF. Written as DNA, the CDR3 is TGTGCCAGCAGCCCCGGGGGGGAAACAGATACGCAGTATTTT.

Only a few counts were recorded for this clonotype. This sequence joins TRBV27 and TRBJ2-7; 13 nucleotides align to TRBD2. J lost 0 bases, V lost 4 bases, and 9 bases had no gene match. Germline-derived CDR1 and CDR2 are MNHEY and SMNVEV (reference sequence). CDR3 size: 18 residues. The CDR3 bases are TGTGCCAGCAGTTCAAGAGGGACTAGCGGGGCCAACTCCTACGAGCAGTACTTC. This gives the protein CASSSRGTSGANSYEQYF.

In its sample, this clonotype was seen a few times. The chain employs TRBV9 and TRBJ1-3; the D is unclear. The CDR3 is 14 amino acids. Trimming left V 0 bases short and J 4 bases short, with 8 bases between. Germline CDR1 SGDLS, CDR2 YYNGEE. CDR3 amino acids: CASSVAPGGNTIYF. The CDR3 DNA reads TGTGCCAGCAGCGTAGCACCAGGAGGAAACACCATATATTTT.

The gene calls are TRBV29-1 and TRBJ1-1, with D maybe TRBD1 (6 bases). V was shortened by 7 bases and J by 4 bases, with 13 bases between the two germline ends. The CDR3 runs 12 residues. Per germline, CDR1 SQVTM and CDR2 ANQGSEA. CDR3 region: CSASRDITEAFF. CDR3 coding DNA: TGCAGCGCATCACGGGACATCACTGAAGCTTTCTTT.

V gene TRBV7-6 combines with J gene TRBJ2-7; D perhaps matches TRBD1 (6 bases). This CDR3 comprises 16 residues. Trimming left V 3 bases short and J 5 bases short, with 20 bases between. In germline, CDR1 is SGHVS, CDR2 FNYEAQ. CDR3 nucleotide sequence: TGTGCCAGCAGCTTGACCACAGGGAAAATTCTCGACGAGCAGTACTTC. Its translation is CASSLTTGKILDEQYF.

The chain couples TRBV20-1 to TRBJ1-4; D ambiguous. The length of the CDR3 is 13 residues. In germline, CDR1 is DFQATT, CDR2 SNEGSKA (reference sequence). V lost 6 bases and J lost 4, with 12 bases in between. The CDR3 protein is CSAKGRFNEKLFF. CDR3 DNA sequence: TGCAGTGCCAAGGGCCGTTTTAATGAAAAACTGTTTTTT.

V gene TRBV10-3 combines with J gene TRBJ1-2; the D is unclear. Germline V gene sequence: CDR1 ENHRY, CDR2 SYGVKD. V lost 6 bases and J 4 bases, leaving 15 bases between the germline ends. The CDR3 is made up of 14 amino acids. The CDR3 sequence is CAIRDDSGVYGYTF. For the CDR3, the DNA is TGTGCCATCAGGGATGACTCAGGAGTCTATGGCTACACCTTC.

The genes are TRBV7-9 and TRBJ2-5; D might be TRBD1 (5 bases). Germline assignment: CDR1 SEHNR and CDR2 FQNEAQ (reference sequence). The V gene lost 5 bases and the J gene lost 3 bases, with 25 bases spanning the gap. CDR3 length equals 18 residues. The CDR3 region is CASSPSDSTFHWKETQYF. CDR3 bases: TGTGCCAGCAGCCCGTCCGACAGCACATTTCACTGGAAAGAGACCCAGTACTTC.

The V and J genes are TRBV29-1 and TRBJ2-5; TRBD2 aligns across 7 bases. The CDR3 runs to 15 residues. CDR1 is SQVTM and CDR2 is ANQGSEA in the germline V gene. The ends lost 6 bases at V and 0 bases at J; junction bases unmatched: 10. The CDR3 coding sequence is TGCAGCGTCGGGGGGTCTAGGGAGAACCAAGAGACCCAGTACTTC. Protein sequence: CSVGGSRENQETQYF. The variable domain in full, with the rest retrieved from reference TRBV29-1 and TRBJ2-5, is SAVISQKPSRDICQRGTSLTIQCQVDSQVTMMFWYRQQPGQSLTLIATANQGSEATYESGFVIDKFPISRPNLTFSTLTVSNMSPEDSSIYLCSVGGSRENQETQYFGPGTRLLVL.

This clonotype occurred a few times. The chain employs TRBV28 and TRBJ2-4; 10 positions agree with TRBD2. The DNA matches TRBJ2-7 better at its end, which makes the J call doubtful. This CDR3 comprises 14 residues. CDR1 and CDR2 from the germline V gene are MDHEN and SYDVKM. CDR3 in amino acids: CASSSGTSVHEQYF. CDR3 nucleotides: TGTGCCAGCAGTTCCGGGACTAGCGTTCACGAGCAGTACTTC.

The chain carries TRBV9 and TRBJ2-3; 7 bases map to TRBD2. V shed 0 bases, J shed 8 bases, and the junction held 12 bases outside the gene matches. This CDR3 comprises 16 residues. The germline CDR1 and CDR2 sequences are SGDLS and YYNGEE. The chain's CDR3 is CASSVDFLGGDRTQYF. In DNA form, the CDR3 reads TGTGCCAGCAGCGTAGACTTCCTGGGGGGGGACCGTACGCAGTATTTT.

This clonotype was seen a handful of times. The V and J genes are TRBV4-2 and TRBJ2-4, with D perhaps TRBD1 (5 bases). The end of the DNA fits TRBJ2-7 better, so the J call may be wrong. CDR1 is LGHNA, CDR2 YNFKEQ, per germline. The CDR3 is 14 residues long. For the CDR3, the DNA is TGTGCCAGCAGCCAAGGGCAGGGAAACTACGAGCAGTACTTC. The encoded protein is CASSQGQGNYEQYF.

CDR3 region: CASATLFPGAPYTQYF. Here the CDR3 DNA reads TGTGCTAGTGCCACCCTTTTTCCGGGTGCCCCCTATACGCAGTATTTT. This chain connects TRBV12-5 to TRBJ2-3; D not certain. This CDR3 is 16 amino acids long. V dropped 7 bases and J dropped 7 bases, with 24 bases sitting between them. CDR1 and CDR2 from the germline V gene are LGHNT and FRNRAP.